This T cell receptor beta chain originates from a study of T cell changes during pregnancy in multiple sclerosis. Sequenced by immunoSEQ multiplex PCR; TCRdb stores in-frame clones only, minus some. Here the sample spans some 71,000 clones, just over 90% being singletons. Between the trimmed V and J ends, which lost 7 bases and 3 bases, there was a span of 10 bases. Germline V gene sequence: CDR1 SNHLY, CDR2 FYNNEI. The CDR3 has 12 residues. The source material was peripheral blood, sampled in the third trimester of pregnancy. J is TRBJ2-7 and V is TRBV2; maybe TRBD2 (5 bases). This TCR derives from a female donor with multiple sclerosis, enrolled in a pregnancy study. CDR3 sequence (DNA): TGTGCCAGCAATCGCGGGTTCTACGAGCAGTACTTC. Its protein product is CASNRGFYEQYF.